Presented here are 5 T cell receptor beta chains from one specimen sequenced in a study of cytomegalovirus exposure and HLA in healthy donors. PCR primers comprised 60 Vbeta and 13 Jbeta primers. Sequencing used immunoSEQ multiplex PCR; TCRdb keeps in-frame clones, though not all of them. Of just under 95,000 clones listed, 81% were seen once; the top ten hold 10%. Sequenced input: PBMCs. These receptors were collected from a human donor in good health.

DNA of the CDR3: TGTGCCAGCAGCCCAGGGGGCGCTGGGGCCAACGTCCTGACTTTC. Translated: CASSPGGAGANVLTF. The chain joins TRBV5-8 to TRBJ2-6; 8 nucleotides line up with TRBD1. This CDR3 has 15 amino acids. Germline lookup yields CDR1 SGHTS and CDR2 YDEGEE. V lost 4 bases to trimming and J lost 2 bases; unmatched junction nucleotides: 2.

CDR3 in amino acids: CASTPSLNTEAFF. DNA for the CDR3: TGCGCCAGCACTCCGAGCTTGAACACTGAAGCTTTCTTT. This chain uses TRBV5-1 with TRBJ1-1, with D unclear. The ends were cut back, 6 bases at V and 0 bases at J, with 9 bases in the middle. CDR1 is SGHRS, CDR2 YFSETQ, per germline. The CDR3 runs 13 residues.

J is TRBJ1-1 and V is TRBV7-9; 7 bases line up with TRBD1. Germline V gene lookup returns CDR1 SEHNR and CDR2 FQNEAQ (reference sequence). With V trimmed by 6 bases and J by 11 bases, 9 bases remained unmatched. CDR3 length equals 12 residues. The CDR3 bases are TGTGCCAGCAGAGGGACAGAAGTGTCGGCTTTCTTT. Protein: CASRGTEVSAFF.

This chain joins TRBV2 and TRBJ2-5, with 13 bases lining up with TRBD2. V shed 5 bases and J 4 bases; nucleotides not matched to a gene: 7. The germline V gene encodes CDR1 SNHLY and CDR2 FYNNEI. The CDR3 covers 16 residues. The CDR3 loop is CASSSWTSGSGETQYF. The CDR3 DNA follows: TGTGCCAGCAGTTCCTGGACTAGCGGGAGTGGAGAGACCCAGTACTTC.

This sequence joins TRBV6-6 and TRBJ2-7; 7 nucleotides agree with TRBD1. Germline values: CDR1 MNHNY, CDR2 SVGAGI (reference sequence). After removal of 2 bases from V and 2 bases from J, the junction contained 3 bases not matched to a gene. The CDR3 is 14 amino acids. CDR3 coding DNA: TGTGCCAGCAGTTACCCGGGACAGACCTACGAGCAGTACTTC. Amino acids: CASSYPGQTYEQYF.